This TCR beta chain was identified during a study of cytomegalovirus exposure and HLA in healthy donors. The method was immunoSEQ multiplex PCR; TCRdb's version includes in-frame clones alone and lacks a portion of them. The sample has about 120,000 clones, approximately 90% seen once. The V and J ends lost 6 bases and 4 bases, in that order; junction bases with no gene match: 4. From germline, CDR1 is MNHNY and CDR2 SVGAGI (reference sequence). This CDR3 has 14 residues. Sequences were obtained from PBMCs. This TCR derives from a woman in her 30s in good health and CMV-seropositive. The chain is built from TRBV6-6 and TRBJ2-1, with 9 bases matching TRBD2. In nucleotides, the CDR3 is TGTGCCAGCAGCCGCGGGGGGGAGTACAATGAGCAGTTCTTC. This sequence encodes CASSRGGEYNEQFF.